One and the same sample provided the 7 T cell receptor beta chains below, sequenced in a study of cytomegalovirus exposure and HLA in healthy donors. A multiplex PCR was run with 60 Vbeta primers and 13 Jbeta primers. Profiling relied on immunoSEQ multiplex PCR, and the TCRdb table lists in-frame clones only, not all of them. Seen here are roughly 110,000 clones, about four fifths observed once, and the top ten hold under 3.5%. The specimen was PBMCs. The receptor source for this set is a man in his thirties or forties in good health and CMV-seropositive.

This clone was counted only a few times. CDR3 bases: TGTGCCACCAGCAGAGATGGGGGGGGAGAGTCACCCCTCCACTTT. Translating gives CATSRDGGGESPLHF. The gene calls are TRBV15 and TRBJ1-6, with D maybe TRBD1 (5 bases). Germline CDR1 reads LNHNV; CDR2 reads YYDKDF (reference sequence). Between the trimmed V and J ends, which lost 0 bases and 10 bases, there was a span of 13 bases. CDR3 length equals 15 residues.

The chain combines TRBV5-1 with TRBJ1-6; the match to TRBD1 covers 9 bases. Germline CDR1 is SGHRS and CDR2 is YFSETQ. Unmatched junction bases numbered 4, after V lost 2 bases and J lost 7 bases. CDR3 size: 15 residues. The DNA of the CDR3 is TGCGCCAGCAGCTTCCGGACAGGGGACAATTCACCCCTCCACTTT. Protein product: CASSFRTGDNSPLHF.

CDR3 nucleotide sequence: TGTGCCAGCTCTAACCGGGCGGGGGAAAAACTGTTTTTT. Translating gives CASSNRAGEKLFF. This rearrangement joins TRBV6-6 to TRBJ1-4; D is unclear. Germline-derived CDR1 and CDR2 are MNHNY and SVGAGI (reference sequence). Between the trimmed V and J ends, which lost 8 bases and 8 bases, there was a span of 15 bases. CDR3 length equals 13 residues.

The V and J genes are TRBV6-6 and TRBJ2-7; 8 positions agree with TRBD1. Germline V gene sequence: CDR1 MNHNY, CDR2 SVGAGI (reference sequence). This CDR3 region has 15 residues. The V segment lost 7 bases and the J segment 0 bases; nucleotides outside the gene matches: 8. CDR3 DNA sequence: TGTGCCAGCAAAGACCGACAGGGGTACTCCTACGAGCAGTACTTC. Protein product: CASKDRQGYSYEQYF.

This chain links TRBV5-1 with TRBJ2-1; D gene unclear. The CDR3 extends over 13 amino acids. The germline gives CDR1 SGHRS, CDR2 YFSETQ. Between the trimmed V and J ends, which lost 4 bases and 9 bases, there was a span of 14 bases. CDR3 DNA sequence: TGCGCCAGCAGCCCGAGAGGTGGATCTGAGCAGTTCTTC. Its protein is CASSPRGGSEQFF.

This clone was detected only once. The chain joins TRBV7-2 to TRBJ1-1, with D possibly being TRBD1 (6 bases). This CDR3 has 16 amino acids. V was trimmed by 1 base and J by 3 bases, leaving 15 bases between them. The germline V gene encodes CDR1 SGHTA and CDR2 FQGNSA. CDR3 sequence reads: CASSLDFRGGDTEAFF. CDR3 DNA sequence: TGTGCCAGCAGCTTAGACTTCAGGGGAGGGGACACTGAAGCTTTCTTT.

The chain recombines TRBV6-1 with TRBJ2-7; D is perhaps TRBD1 (6 bases). The V gene's germline CDR1 is MNHNS and CDR2 SASEGT. The V and J ends lost 6 bases and 2 bases respectively, with 11 bases between them. The CDR3 runs 13 residues. For the CDR3, the DNA is TGTGCCAGCAGCCTGACAGGACCCTACGAGCAGTACTTC. Translation: CASSLTGPYEQYF.